This T cell receptor beta chain was identified in a study of beta chain features in type 1 diabetes (dated by TCRdb to the late 2010s). With respect to the entire study: Mean age, gender distribution, total cell number and subset yield were not different between patients and healthy donors. A total of 85 million to 110 million sorted cells were examined across all samples, and RNA yield correlated strongly with the number of cells per subset. The study compared the TCRB repertoires of sorted circulating CD4+ T cell subsets in recently diagnosed type 1 diabetes patients with those in matched healthy donors. Regulatory and stem cell-like memory subsets were obtained from only 8 patients and roughly eight healthy donors, while naive and central memory subsets were obtained from all 30 or so donors.

To note about this clone: Its antigen is still unknown. No base quality information exists; no much larger clone differs at one position.

Each donor gave one peripheral blood draw, approximately 120 mL on average, collected into heparinised tubes. Naive, central memory, regulatory and stem cell-like memory CD4+ T cells were sorted on a BD FACSAria II using a panel including CD45RO, CCR7, CD25, CD127, CD95 and CD27. A purity above 98% was achieved for all sorted populations. PBMCs were isolated immediately by Lymphoprep density gradient centrifugation and stained directly without culture. So that batch effects would be minimized, each experiment stained and sorted samples in pairs, pairing one healthy donor with one patient. Study-level results and caveats: Because cDNA rather than genomic DNA was sequenced, highly expressing activated cells could have been over-represented, although no difference in activation and CD3 levels was found between groups. Because the HLA sub-analyses included only small numbers of individuals, any influence of HLA type on TCRB rearrangement was left unresolved. At VDJ recombination sites, patients with type 1 diabetes made fewer insertions and deleted more nucleotides, a pattern implying thymic rearrangement abnormalities. PCR may preferentially amplify shorter templates, but because patient and control samples were amplified and corrected together, any resulting skew would affect both groups equally. A moderate but significant shortening of TCRB CDR3 length was observed in type 1 diabetes patients in all four CD4+ subsets. Naive, central memory and regulatory TCRB repertoires appeared more similar among patients than among healthy donors.

All of the isolated RNA was reverse transcribed with the High Capacity cDNA Reverse Transcription Kit, so expressed TCRB transcripts were sequenced. Deep immunoSEQ sequencing was applied to naive, central memory and regulatory T cell samples, giving an average of roughly 3.5 million total reads per sample. Sorted cells were lysed in RLT buffer, and RNA was extracted using DNase-treated RNeasy Micro or Mini kits according to cell number. To prevent cross-contamination, every cell subset was processed on its own, while patient and healthy donor samples were processed together. Using the immunoSEQ multiplex PCR, TCRB sequences were amplified from cDNA into 87-bp fragments spanning the CDR3 region. Sequencing of the amplicons was performed on the Illumina HiSeq platform. The study's own analysis went as follows. PCR bias was corrected computationally using synthetic template baselines, and reads within Hamming distance 2 were collapsed, with unmergeable singletons discarded. Reads were aligned against IMGT to assign V, D and J genes, CDR3 length and insertions or deletions at six rearrangement sites. Clonotype counts were normalized to sorted cell number within each subset before computing true diversity and Gini coefficients with the tcR R package. Repertoire sharing was quantified using the overlap coefficient calculated on TCRB nucleotide sequences. As a proxy for the pre-selection repertoire, out-of-frame TCRB sequences from naive cells were analyzed. TCRdb took this table from immuneACCESS and kept in-frame rearrangements with V and J called. Such tables lack part of the clones; where checked against another copy, unresolved V genes explain under half of the gap, and the rest is unexplained. The D gene and trimming were derived from the DNA, and the V and J assignments and clone size from that table. The sample includes roughly 330,000 clones, with roughly 13% observed a single time. In total, the top ten clones hold 0.013% to 0.015% of the sample.

The CDR3 holds 14 amino acids from the cysteine to the phenylalanine. The entry retains the CDR3 DNA only, 42 bases that are in frame from base 1. Looking up the germline V gene (reference sequence) yields CDR1 MNHEY and CDR2 SMNVEV. V is pruned by 5 bases and J by 4 bases, leaving 6 bases of the junction without a gene match. Sequenced: naive CD4+ T cells from blood. The meaning of the sample's cell subset or site label: true naive CD4+ T cells. The chain uses TRBV27 and TRBJ1-1; 8 middle bases align to TRBD1. The clonotype originates from a young woman with type 1 diabetes. CDR3 region: CASSVTGGGTEAFF. The nucleotide sequence is TGTGCCAGCAGTGTCACAGGGGGTGGCACTGAAGCTTTCTTT.